Following are 26 T cell receptor beta chains from one sample sequenced in a study of T cell responses to AZD1222 COVID-19 vaccine. Profiling relied on immunoSEQ multiplex PCR, and the TCRdb table lists in-frame clones only, not all of them. This table has fewer than 200,000 clones, about nine tenths appearing once. This specimen was peripheral blood, taken on day 0 of AZD1222 vaccination. The receptor source for this set is an adult in good health.

The chain recombines TRBV19 with TRBJ1-1, with D tentatively TRBD1 (5 bases). The CDR3 totals 15 residues. The germline V and J ends were trimmed by 5 bases and 1 base, with 14 bases remaining between them. CDR1 is LNHDA, CDR2 SQIVND, per germline (reference sequence). In DNA, the CDR3 is TGTGCCAGTAGTCCCTGGGGGGTCTCGAACACTGAAGCTTTCTTT. Protein: CASSPWGVSNTEAFF.

This clone was recorded only once. The chain has TRBV11-3 and TRBJ2-1; D might be TRBD2 (6 bases). The CDR3 is 14 residues long. Trimming removed 1 base from V and 9 bases from J, with 13 bases in between. Germline CDR1 reads SGHNT; CDR2 reads YENEEA. CDR3: CASSLAGDGFEQFF. CDR3 DNA: TGTGCCAGCAGCTTAGCGGGGGATGGATTTGAGCAGTTCTTC.

The V and J genes are TRBV6-2 or TRBV6-3 and TRBJ1-2; D unresolved. CDR3 length equals 12 residues. The germline V and J ends were trimmed by 2 bases and 2 bases, with 3 bases remaining between them. Germline CDR1 reads MNHEY; CDR2 reads SVGEGT. The CDR3 reads CASSYLNYGYTF. In nucleotides, the CDR3 is TGTGCCAGCAGTTACCTCAACTATGGCTACACCTTC.

The chain combines TRBV15 with TRBJ2-7; 11 nucleotides align to TRBD2. The V and J ends lost 3 bases and 5 bases, in that order; junction bases with no gene match: 9. CDR1 is LNHNV and CDR2 is YYDKDF in the germline V gene (reference sequence). The CDR3 sequence is 16 residues long. The CDR3 here is CATSSGRLAGTDEQYF. CDR3 coding DNA: TGTGCCACCAGCAGCGGACGACTAGCGGGAACGGACGAGCAGTACTTC.

The V and J genes are TRBV4-3 and TRBJ1-1; the D is unclear. The CDR3 covers 14 residues. The V gene lost 1 base and the J gene lost 8 bases, with 14 bases spanning the gap. Germline V CDR1 and CDR2: LGHNA, YSLEER. The CDR3 nucleotides read TGCGCCAGCAGCCAAGCAGCGGTTGGGAACGAAGCTTTCTTT. It is translated as CASSQAAVGNEAFF.

The rearrangement links TRBV4-1 to TRBJ2-2, with a possible D match to TRBD1 (5 bases). The CDR3 totals 15 residues. CDR1 and CDR2 (germline): MGHRA, YSYEKL. V was shortened by 4 bases and J by 1 base, with 10 bases between the two germline ends. CDR3 amino acids: CASSLRVGNTGELFF. CDR3 nucleotides: TGCGCCAGCAGCCTCAGGGTAGGGAACACCGGGGAGCTGTTTTTT.

The chain has TRBV6-5 and TRBJ2-7; D not certain. The V gene lost 5 bases and the J gene lost 0 bases, with 11 bases spanning the gap. This CDR3 comprises 14 residues. Looked up from germline, CDR1 is MNHEY and CDR2 is SVGAGI. The CDR3 DNA sequence: TGTGCCAGCAGTATAAGAGGTTCCTCCTACGAGCAGTACTTC. It specifies CASSIRGSSYEQYF.

V gene TRBV9 combines with J gene TRBJ1-5; D gene uncertain. V dropped 4 bases and J dropped 3 bases, with 8 bases sitting between them. CDR3 length equals 13 residues. Germline V gene data show CDR1 as SGDLS and CDR2 as YYNGEE. The CDR3 DNA is TGTGCCAGCAGCTCTCGACACAATCAGCCCCAGCATTTT. Amino acid sequence: CASSSRHNQPQHF.

This clone was seen just once. V gene TRBV3-1 (or the pseudogene TRBV3-2) combines with J gene TRBJ2-5; perhaps TRBD1 as D (6 bases). This CDR3 spans 15 amino acids. Looked up from germline, CDR1 is LGHDT and CDR2 is YNNKEL (reference sequence). Trimming stripped 1 base from V and 1 base from J, with 10 bases between. CDR3 in DNA: TGTGCCAGCAGCCAAGTGGGGACATTCCAAGAGACCCAGTACTTC. Translation gives CASSQVGTFQETQYF.

The rearrangement joins TRBV19 to TRBJ1-5; 10 positions agree with TRBD1. Germline CDR1 reads LNHDA; CDR2 reads SQIVND (reference sequence). Trimming removed 9 bases from V and 3 bases from J; junction bases left unmatched: 5. This CDR3 spans 14 amino acids. CDR3 region: CASRDRGNNQPQHF. The CDR3 nucleotides are TGTGCCAGCCGGGACAGGGGAAACAATCAGCCCCAGCATTTT. Full variable domain (remainder filled in from reference TRBV19 and TRBJ1-5): DGGITQSPKYLFRKEGQNVTLSCEQNLNHDAMYWYRQDPGQGLRLIYYSQIVNDFQKGDIAEGYSVSREKKESFPLTVTSAQKNPTAFYLCASRDRGNNQPQHFGDGTRLSIL.

The V gene is TRBV5-1, the J gene TRBJ2-1; 14 bases match TRBD2. CDR1 and CDR2 (germline): SGHRS, YFSETQ. V lost 4 bases to trimming and J lost 3 bases; unmatched junction nucleotides: 6. The CDR3 loop spans 17 amino acids. The CDR3 protein is CASSHMGLAGVYNEQFF. CDR3 bases: TGCGCCAGCAGCCATATGGGACTAGCGGGAGTCTACAATGAGCAGTTCTTC.

The genes are TRBV6-5 and TRBJ2-5; 7 nucleotides agree with TRBD2. Trimming took 6 bases from V and 9 from J; bases not matched to a gene: 10. The CDR3 consists of 13 residues. CDR1 is MNHEY and CDR2 is SVGAGI in the germline V gene. CDR3 in amino acids: CASRLSGEQAQYF. The CDR3 DNA reads as TGTGCCAGCAGACTAAGCGGGGAACAGGCCCAGTACTTC.

The chain couples TRBV30 to TRBJ2-4; D is ambiguous. The CDR3 extends over 15 amino acids. V was trimmed by 0 bases and J by 0 bases, leaving 9 bases between them. Germline values: CDR1 GTSNPN, CDR2 SVGIG (reference sequence). The DNA of the CDR3 is TGTGCCTGGAGTGTCGGCGGAATAGCCAAAAACATTCAGTACTTC. It encodes CAWSVGGIAKNIQYF.

This chain links TRBV6-2 or TRBV6-3 with TRBJ2-5; perhaps TRBD1 as D (6 bases). V was trimmed by 5 bases and J by 5 bases, leaving 21 bases between them. CDR3 size: 16 residues. Germline V gives CDR1 MNHEY, CDR2 SVGEGT. The CDR3 bases are TGTGCCAGCAGTACCCCGACAGGCCATCGCCAGGAGACCCAGTACTTC. It translates to CASSTPTGHRQETQYF.

The count of this clone is one. The J gene is TRBJ2-1, the V gene TRBV4-2, with TRBD1 matching over 7 bases. V was pared by 1 base and J by 7 bases, with 16 bases of the junction left unmatched. The germline V gene encodes CDR1 LGHNA and CDR2 YNFKEQ. The CDR3 is 18 amino acids. The CDR3 sequence: CASSQVTQTGTEHNEQFF. The CDR3 nucleotides read TGTGCCAGCAGCCAAGTAACTCAGACAGGGACGGAGCATAATGAGCAGTTCTTC.

The rearrangement links TRBV27 to TRBJ1-5; D uncertain. The germline CDR1 and CDR2 sequences are MNHEY and SMNVEV (reference sequence). V was trimmed by 5 bases and J by 4 bases, leaving 9 bases between them. This CDR3 is built from 13 residues. The CDR3 nucleotides read TGTGCCAGCAGTGGATCGAGGAATCAGCCCCAGCATTTT. Its translation is CASSGSRNQPQHF.

The chain has TRBV2 and TRBJ1-1; D ambiguous. The CDR3 totals 13 residues. The germline V gene has CDR1 SNHLY and CDR2 FYNNEI. The ends were cut back, 4 bases at V and 0 bases at J, with 6 bases in the middle. CDR3 residues: CASSGHLNTEAFF. The DNA of the CDR3 is TGTGCCAGCAGTGGACACCTGAACACTGAAGCTTTCTTT. The variable domain in full, with the rest retrieved from reference TRBV2 and TRBJ1-1, is EPEVTQTPSHQVTQMGQEVILRCVPISNHLYFYWYRQILGQKVEFLVSFYNNEISEKSEIFDDQFSVERPDGSNFTLKIRSTKLEDSAMYFCASSGHLNTEAFFGQGTRLTVV.

This chain joins TRBV5-1 and TRBJ2-2; 12 positions agree with TRBD2. Germline CDR1 reads SGHRS; CDR2 reads YFSETQ. The CDR3 totals 18 residues. V dropped 2 bases and J dropped 4; count of bases not matched to a gene: 9. The CDR3 is CASSLVPSGRAITGELFF. CDR3 bases: TGCGCCAGCAGCTTAGTTCCTAGCGGGAGGGCCATCACCGGGGAGCTGTTTTTT.

The chain is built from TRBV5-1 and TRBJ2-7; D tentatively fits TRBD1 or TRBD2 (5 bases each). This CDR3 has 15 amino acids. The germline CDR1 and CDR2 sequences are SGHRS and YFSETQ. V gave up 5 bases and J gave up 4 bases, with 19 bases separating them. CDR3 nucleotides: TGCGCCAGCAGTACCTCACTAGGGGTTGGATACGAGCAGTACTTC. Encoded protein: CASSTSLGVGYEQYF.

The chain carries TRBV18 and TRBJ1-2, with D unresolved. V lost 0 bases, J lost 4 bases, and 12 bases lay in between. This CDR3 has 15 residues. The V gene's germline CDR1 is KGHSH and CDR2 LQKENI. CDR3 sequence: CASSPPQVLAYGYTF. The CDR3 DNA reads TGTGCCAGCTCACCACCTCAGGTCCTTGCCTATGGCTACACCTTC.

In this sample, this clone turned up a few times. The rearrangement uses TRBV4-1 and TRBJ1-1; D possibly corresponds to TRBD1 (5 bases). Per the germline V gene, CDR1 is MGHRA and CDR2 is YSYEKL. This CDR3 contains 13 residues. The V end lost 1 base, the J end lost 7 bases, and 10 bases lay between the germline ends. The CDR3 bases are TGCGCCAGCAGCCAAGTCTCAGGGTATGAAGCTTTCTTT. Translation: CASSQVSGYEAFF.

J is TRBJ2-7 and V is TRBV3-1 (or the pseudogene TRBV3-2); 10 nucleotides align to TRBD1. CDR3 length: 14 amino acids. Unmatched junction bases numbered 6, after V lost 8 bases and J lost 2 bases. CDR1 is LGHDT and CDR2 is YNNKEL in the germline V gene (reference sequence). CDR3 sequence (DNA): TGTGCCAGCGGCTTCGGACAGGGGGCCTACGAGCAGTACTTC. It translates to CASGFGQGAYEQYF.

The chain employs TRBV7-2 and TRBJ2-7; no clear D gene. Trimming took off 5 bases at V and 5 bases at J, with 16 bases between the two ends. The V gene's germline CDR1 is SGHTA and CDR2 FQGNSA. The CDR3 has 14 residues. Here the CDR3 DNA reads TGTGCCAGCAGCCTAGGGCCCAGCAACCACGAGCAGTACTTC. Translating it yields CASSLGPSNHEQYF.

The count of this clone is one. The genes are TRBV5-1 and TRBJ1-3, with TRBD1 identical over 10 bases. CDR3 size: 16 residues. Germline V gives CDR1 SGHRS, CDR2 YFSETQ. The V gene end was trimmed by 1 base and the J gene end by 6 bases; junction bases not matched to a gene: 7. DNA of the CDR3: TGCGCCAGCAGCTTGTCAGGGACAGGGGTCGAAAACACCATATATTTT. This translates into CASSLSGTGVENTIYF. Based on the CDR3 plus reference TRBV5-1 and TRBJ1-3, the full variable domain is KAGVTQTPRYLIKTRGQQVTLSCSPISGHRSVSWYQQTPGQGLQFLFEYFSETQRNKGNFPGRFSGRQFSNSRSEMNVSTLELGDSALYLCASSLSGTGVENTIYFGEGSWLTVV.

The chain couples TRBV21-1 to TRBJ2-3; TRBD2, as called in the table, went unchecked against the DNA. TRBV21-1 is designated a pseudogene. This CDR3 has 18 amino acids. The CDR3 protein is CASSKGGSRFPPSDTQYF. The CDR3 DNA sequence: TGTGCCAGCAGCAAAGGAGGGAGTCGATTCCCCCCATCAGATACGCAGTATTTT.

CDR3 in DNA: TGCGCCAGCAGCCGCACCCTAAGCGACAGGGGAGGAAACACCATATATTTT. The encoded protein is CASSRTLSDRGGNTIYF. The chain is built from TRBV5-1 and TRBJ1-3, with 8 bases aligning to TRBD1. CDR1 and CDR2 from the germline V gene are SGHRS and YFSETQ. V lost 4 bases, J lost 4 bases, and 13 bases stayed unmatched. This CDR3 comprises 17 residues.